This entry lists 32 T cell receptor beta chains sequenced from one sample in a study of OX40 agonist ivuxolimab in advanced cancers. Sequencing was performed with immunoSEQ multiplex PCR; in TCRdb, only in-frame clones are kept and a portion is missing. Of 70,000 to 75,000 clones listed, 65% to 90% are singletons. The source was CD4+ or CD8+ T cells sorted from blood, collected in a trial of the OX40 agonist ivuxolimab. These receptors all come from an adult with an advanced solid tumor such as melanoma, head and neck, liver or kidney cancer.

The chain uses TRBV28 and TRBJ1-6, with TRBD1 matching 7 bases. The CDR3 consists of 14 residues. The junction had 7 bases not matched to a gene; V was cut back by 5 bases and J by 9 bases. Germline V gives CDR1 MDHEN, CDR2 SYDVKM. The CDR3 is CASSTTTGPSPLHF. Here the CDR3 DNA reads TGTGCCAGCAGTACGACGACAGGGCCTTCACCCCTCCACTTT. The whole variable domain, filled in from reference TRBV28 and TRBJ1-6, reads DVKVTQSSRYLVKRTGEKVFLECVQDMDHENMFWYRQDPGLGLRLIYFSYDVKMKEKGDIPEGYSVSREKKERFSLILESASTNQTSMYLCASSTTTGPSPLHFGNGTRLTVT.

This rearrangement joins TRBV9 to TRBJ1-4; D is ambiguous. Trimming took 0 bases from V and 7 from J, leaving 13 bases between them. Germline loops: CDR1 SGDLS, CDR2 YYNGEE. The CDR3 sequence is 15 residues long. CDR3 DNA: TGTGCCAGCAGCGTAGAGGCCAAAATTGGTGAAAAACTGTTTTTT. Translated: CASSVEAKIGEKLFF.

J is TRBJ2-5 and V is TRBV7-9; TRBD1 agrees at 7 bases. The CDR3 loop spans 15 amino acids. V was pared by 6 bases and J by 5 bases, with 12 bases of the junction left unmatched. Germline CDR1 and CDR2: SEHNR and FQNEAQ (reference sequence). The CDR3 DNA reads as TGTGCCAGCAGTCAGACAGGGTCGGCAGGGGAGACCCAGTACTTC. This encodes CASSQTGSAGETQYF.

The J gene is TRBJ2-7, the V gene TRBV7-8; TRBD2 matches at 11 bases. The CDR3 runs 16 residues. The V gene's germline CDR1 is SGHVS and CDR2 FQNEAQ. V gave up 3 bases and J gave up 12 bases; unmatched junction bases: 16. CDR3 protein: CASSLARTSGSIERYF. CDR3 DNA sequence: TGTGCCAGCAGCTTGGCCCGGACTAGCGGGTCCATCGAGAGGTACTTC.

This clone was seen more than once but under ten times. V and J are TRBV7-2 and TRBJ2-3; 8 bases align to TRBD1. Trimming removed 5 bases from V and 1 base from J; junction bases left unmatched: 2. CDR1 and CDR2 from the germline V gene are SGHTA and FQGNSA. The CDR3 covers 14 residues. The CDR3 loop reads CASSPDRGTDTQYF. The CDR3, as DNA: TGTGCCAGCAGCCCGGACAGGGGCACAGATACGCAGTATTTT.

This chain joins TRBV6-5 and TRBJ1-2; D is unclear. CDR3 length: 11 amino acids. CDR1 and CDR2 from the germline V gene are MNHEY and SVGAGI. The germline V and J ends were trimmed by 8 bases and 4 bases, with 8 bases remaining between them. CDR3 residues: CASEGTYGYTF. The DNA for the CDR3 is TGTGCCAGCGAGGGTACCTATGGCTACACCTTC.

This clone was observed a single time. The CDR3 spells CSALTREGYTF. DNA of the CDR3: TGCAGTGCTTTGACCAGGGAGGGCTACACCTTC. The V gene is TRBV20-1, the J gene TRBJ1-2; perhaps TRBD1 as D (5 bases). CDR3 length: 11 residues. Germline V gene lookup returns CDR1 DFQATT and CDR2 SNEGSKA (reference sequence). V gave up 5 bases and J gave up 8 bases, with 12 bases separating them.

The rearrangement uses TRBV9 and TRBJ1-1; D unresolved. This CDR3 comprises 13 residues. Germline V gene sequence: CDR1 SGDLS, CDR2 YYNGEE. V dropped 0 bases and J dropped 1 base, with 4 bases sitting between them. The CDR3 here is CASSVAGNTEAFF. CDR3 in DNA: TGTGCCAGCAGCGTAGCTGGGAACACTGAAGCTTTCTTT.

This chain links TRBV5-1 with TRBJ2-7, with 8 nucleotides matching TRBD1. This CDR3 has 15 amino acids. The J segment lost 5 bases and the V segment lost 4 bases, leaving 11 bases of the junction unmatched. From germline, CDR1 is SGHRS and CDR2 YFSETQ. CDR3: CASSPEGQGINEQYF. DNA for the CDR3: TGCGCCAGCAGCCCGGAAGGACAGGGCATAAACGAGCAGTACTTC.

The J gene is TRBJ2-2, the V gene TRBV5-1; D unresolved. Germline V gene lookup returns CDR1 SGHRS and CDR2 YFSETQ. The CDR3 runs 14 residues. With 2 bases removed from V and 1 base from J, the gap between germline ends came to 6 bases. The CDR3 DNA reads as TGCGCCAGCAGCTTCGACGGGAACACCGGGGAGCTGTTTTTT. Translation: CASSFDGNTGELFF.

CDR3 region: CASRNVQGWAGELFF. The CDR3 nucleotides are TGTGCCAGTAGAAATGTACAGGGGTGGGCCGGGGAGCTGTTTTTT. This sequence joins TRBV19 and TRBJ2-2; 7 bases agree with TRBD1. V shed 6 bases, J shed 6 bases, and the junction held 10 bases outside the gene matches. Germline V lookup: CDR1 LNHDA, CDR2 SQIVND (reference sequence). The CDR3 is made up of 15 amino acids.

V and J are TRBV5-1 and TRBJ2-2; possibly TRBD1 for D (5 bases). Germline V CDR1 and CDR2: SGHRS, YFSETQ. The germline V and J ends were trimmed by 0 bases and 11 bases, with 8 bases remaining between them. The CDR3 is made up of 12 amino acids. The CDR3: CASSLGTPELFF. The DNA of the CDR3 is TGCGCCAGCAGCTTGGGGACACCCGAGCTGTTTTTT.

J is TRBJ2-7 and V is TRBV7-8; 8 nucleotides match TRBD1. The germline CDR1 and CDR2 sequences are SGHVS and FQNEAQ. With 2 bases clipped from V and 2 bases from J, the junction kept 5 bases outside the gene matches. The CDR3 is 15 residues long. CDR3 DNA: TGTGCCAGCAGCTTAATGGGGACAGGTACCTACGAGCAGTACTTC. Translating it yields CASSLMGTGTYEQYF.

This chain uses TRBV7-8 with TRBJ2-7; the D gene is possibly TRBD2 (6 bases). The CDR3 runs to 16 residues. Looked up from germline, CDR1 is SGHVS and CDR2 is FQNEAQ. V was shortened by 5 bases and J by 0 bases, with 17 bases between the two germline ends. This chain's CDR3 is CASSPTGLQSSYEQYF. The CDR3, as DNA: TGTGCCAGCAGCCCTACGGGACTCCAGAGCTCCTACGAGCAGTACTTC.

This CDR3 reads CASSLLGGRDDTQYF. Written as DNA, the CDR3 is TGTGCCAGCAGCCTCCTCGGCGGGAGAGATGATACGCAGTATTTT. The chain has TRBV6-4 and TRBJ2-3, with 7 bases that match TRBD2. Unmatched junction bases numbered 12, after V lost 6 bases and J lost 6 bases. The CDR3 has 15 amino acids. Germline V gene data show CDR1 as MRHNA and CDR2 as SNTAGT.

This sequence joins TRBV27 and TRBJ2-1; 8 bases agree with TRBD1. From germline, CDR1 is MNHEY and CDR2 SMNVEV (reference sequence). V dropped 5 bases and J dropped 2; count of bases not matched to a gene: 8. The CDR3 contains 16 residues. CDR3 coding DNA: TGTGCCAGCAGTCGCCACGGACAGGGAACCTACAATGAGCAGTTCTTC. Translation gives CASSRHGQGTYNEQFF.

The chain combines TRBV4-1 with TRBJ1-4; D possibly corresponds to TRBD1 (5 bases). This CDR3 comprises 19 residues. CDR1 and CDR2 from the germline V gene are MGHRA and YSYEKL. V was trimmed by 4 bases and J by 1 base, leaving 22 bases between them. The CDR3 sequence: CASSLPVRGQKETNEKLFF. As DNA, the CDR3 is TGCGCCAGCAGCCTCCCCGTCCGGGGCCAGAAAGAAACTAATGAAAAACTGTTTTTT.

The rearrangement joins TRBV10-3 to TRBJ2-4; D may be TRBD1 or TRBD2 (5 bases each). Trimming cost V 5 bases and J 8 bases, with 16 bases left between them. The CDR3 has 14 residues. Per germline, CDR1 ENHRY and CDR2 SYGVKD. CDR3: CAISTGTAGDIQYF. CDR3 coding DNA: TGTGCCATCAGTACTGGGACCGCCGGAGACATTCAGTACTTC.

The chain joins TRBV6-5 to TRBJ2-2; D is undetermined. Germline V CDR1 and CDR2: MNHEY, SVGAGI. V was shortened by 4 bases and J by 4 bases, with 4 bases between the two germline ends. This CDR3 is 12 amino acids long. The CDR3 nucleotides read TGTGCCAGCAGTTTATCCACCGGGGAGCTGTTTTTT. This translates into CASSLSTGELFF.

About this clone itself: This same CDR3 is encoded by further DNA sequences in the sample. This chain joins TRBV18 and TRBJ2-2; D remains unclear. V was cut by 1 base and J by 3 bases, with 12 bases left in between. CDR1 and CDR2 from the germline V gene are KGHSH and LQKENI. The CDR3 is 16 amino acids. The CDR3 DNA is TGTGCCAGCTCACCACGGATAGGGATGGACACCGGGGAGCTGTTTTTT. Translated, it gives CASSPRIGMDTGELFF.

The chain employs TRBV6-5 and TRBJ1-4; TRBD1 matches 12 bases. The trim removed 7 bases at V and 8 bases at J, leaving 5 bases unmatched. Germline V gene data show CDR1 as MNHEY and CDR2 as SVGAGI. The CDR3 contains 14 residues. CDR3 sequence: CASTGTGGSEKLFF. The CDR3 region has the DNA TGTGCCAGCACCGGGACAGGGGGCTCCGAAAAACTGTTTTTT.

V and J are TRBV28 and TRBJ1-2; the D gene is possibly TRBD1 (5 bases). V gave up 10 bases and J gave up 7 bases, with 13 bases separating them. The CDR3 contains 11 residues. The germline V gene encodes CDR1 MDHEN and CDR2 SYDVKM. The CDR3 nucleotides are TGTGCCACCAGGGTTGAGAGTGGCTACACCTTC. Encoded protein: CATRVESGYTF.

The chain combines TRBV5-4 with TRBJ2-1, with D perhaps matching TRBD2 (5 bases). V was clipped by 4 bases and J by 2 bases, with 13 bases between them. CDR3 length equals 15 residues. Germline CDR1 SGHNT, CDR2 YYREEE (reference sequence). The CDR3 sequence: CASSSGQSPYNEQFF. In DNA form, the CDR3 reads TGTGCCAGCAGCAGCGGCCAGAGCCCCTACAATGAGCAGTTCTTC.

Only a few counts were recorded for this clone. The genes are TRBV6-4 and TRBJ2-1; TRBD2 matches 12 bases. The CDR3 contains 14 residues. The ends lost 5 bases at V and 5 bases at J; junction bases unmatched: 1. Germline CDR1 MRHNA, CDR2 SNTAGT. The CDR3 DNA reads TGTGCCAGCAGTCGACTAGCGGGGGACAATGAGCAGTTCTTC. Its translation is CASSRLAGDNEQFF.

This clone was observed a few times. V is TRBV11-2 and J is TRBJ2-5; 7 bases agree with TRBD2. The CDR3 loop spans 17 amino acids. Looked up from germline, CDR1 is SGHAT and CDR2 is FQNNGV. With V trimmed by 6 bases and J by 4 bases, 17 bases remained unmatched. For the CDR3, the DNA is TGTGCCAGCAGTCTAGGGGCCCAGGCGGGAGCCAGAGAGACCCAGTACTTC. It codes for CASSLGAQAGARETQYF. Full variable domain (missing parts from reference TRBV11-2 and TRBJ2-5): EAGVAQSPRYKIIEKRQSVAFWCNPISGHATLYWYQQILGQGPKLLIQFQNNGVVDDSQLPKDRFSAERLKGVDSTLKIQPAKLEDSAVYLCASSLGAQAGARETQYFGPGTRLLVL.

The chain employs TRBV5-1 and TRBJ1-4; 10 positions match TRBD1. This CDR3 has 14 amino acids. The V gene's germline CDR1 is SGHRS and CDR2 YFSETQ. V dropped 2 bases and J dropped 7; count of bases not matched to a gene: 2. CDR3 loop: CASSFGQGGEKLFF. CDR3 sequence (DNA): TGCGCCAGCAGCTTTGGACAGGGGGGTGAAAAACTGTTTTTT. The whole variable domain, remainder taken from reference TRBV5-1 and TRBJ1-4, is KAGVTQTPRYLIKTRGQQVTLSCSPISGHRSVSWYQQTPGQGLQFLFEYFSETQRNKGNFPGRFSGRQFSNSRSEMNVSTLELGDSALYLCASSFGQGGEKLFFGSGTQLSVL.

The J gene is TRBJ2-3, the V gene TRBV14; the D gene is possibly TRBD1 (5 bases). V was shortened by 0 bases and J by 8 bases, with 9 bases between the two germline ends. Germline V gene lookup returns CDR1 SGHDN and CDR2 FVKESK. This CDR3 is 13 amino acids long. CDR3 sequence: CASSQDLGVTQYF. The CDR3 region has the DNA TGTGCCAGCAGCCAAGATTTAGGGGTTACGCAGTATTTT.

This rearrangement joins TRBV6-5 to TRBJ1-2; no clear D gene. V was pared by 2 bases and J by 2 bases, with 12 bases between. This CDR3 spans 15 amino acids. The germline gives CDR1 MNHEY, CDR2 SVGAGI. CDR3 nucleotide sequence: TGTGCCAGCAGTTACGCGGGAGGTCAAAACTATGGCTACACCTTC. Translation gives CASSYAGGQNYGYTF.

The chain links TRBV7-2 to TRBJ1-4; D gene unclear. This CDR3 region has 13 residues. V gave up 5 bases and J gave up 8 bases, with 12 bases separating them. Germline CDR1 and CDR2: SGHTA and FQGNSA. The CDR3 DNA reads TGTGCCAGCAGCAGCCGGGTTGCGGAAAAACTGTTTTTT. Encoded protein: CASSSRVAEKLFF.

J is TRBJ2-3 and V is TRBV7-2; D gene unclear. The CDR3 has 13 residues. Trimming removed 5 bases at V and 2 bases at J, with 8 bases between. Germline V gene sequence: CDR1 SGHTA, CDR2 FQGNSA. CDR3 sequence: CASSLVPTDTQYF. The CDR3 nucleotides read TGTGCCAGCAGCCTGGTCCCCACAGATACGCAGTATTTT.

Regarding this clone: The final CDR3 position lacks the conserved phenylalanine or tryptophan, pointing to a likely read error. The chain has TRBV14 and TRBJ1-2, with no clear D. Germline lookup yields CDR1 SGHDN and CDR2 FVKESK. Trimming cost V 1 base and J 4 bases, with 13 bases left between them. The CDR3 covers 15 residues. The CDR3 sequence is CASSQALQPFYGYTL. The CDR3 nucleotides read TGTGCCAGCAGCCAAGCTCTACAGCCCTTCTATGGCTACACCCTC.

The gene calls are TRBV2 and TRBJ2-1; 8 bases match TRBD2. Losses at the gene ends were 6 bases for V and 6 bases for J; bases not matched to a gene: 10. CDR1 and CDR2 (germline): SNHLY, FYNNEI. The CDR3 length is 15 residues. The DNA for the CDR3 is TGTGCCAGCAGAAGCGGGGGACGTCGGCTCAATGAGCAGTTCTTC. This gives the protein CASRSGGRRLNEQFF.